This T cell receptor beta chain was sequenced during a study of cytomegalovirus exposure and HLA in healthy donors. As for the study in general: Sequencing of some 200 million T cells in an earlier analysis found about 120 million unique TCR beta sequences. Findings and caveats of the study: In a later analysis, at a false discovery rate of 0.05, roughly 17,000 TCR beta sequences matched HLA alleles. A later analysis, which compared TCR beta chains of equal frequency, found the HLA-associated ones more clonally expanded.

The PCR was carried out with 60 Vbeta primers and 13 Jbeta primers. Clones were read by immunoSEQ multiplex PCR, and TCRdb kept only the in-frame ones, dropping some. This table holds under 200,000 clones, around 84% found once. The CDR3 covers 14 residues. Between the trimmed V and J ends, which lost 5 bases and 7 bases, there was a span of 17 bases. Germline-derived CDR1 and CDR2 are SEHNR and FQNEAQ (reference sequence). About this clone: As yet, its antigen is unknown.

The sequence was collected from a male donor in good health and CMV-seropositive. The chain carries TRBV7-9 and TRBJ1-2; D unclear. What was sequenced was PBMCs. DNA of the CDR3: TGTGCCAGCAGCCCGAATTTGGCCGTAATTGGCTACACCTTC. Amino acid sequence: CASSPNLAVIGYTF. Based on the CDR3 plus reference TRBV7-9 and TRBJ1-2, the full variable domain is DTGVSQNPRHKITKRGQNVTFRCDPISEHNRLYWYRQTLGQGPEFLTYFQNEAQLEKSRLLSDRFSAERPKGSFSTLEIQRTEQGDSAMYLCASSPNLAVIGYTFGSGTRLTVV.